A single sample is the source of the 24 T cell receptor beta chains below, sequenced in a study of blood T cell repertoires in COVID-19. Sequencing used immunoSEQ multiplex PCR; TCRdb keeps in-frame clones, though not all of them. This sample has about 150,000 clones; 84% occur once, and the top ten carry 5% to 7%. The sequenced material came from PBMCs or T cells enriched from blood (not recorded which). These receptors were taken from a woman in her forties or fifties who had been exposed to COVID-19.

J is TRBJ2-1 and V is TRBV5-4, with TRBD1 matching over 11 bases. The CDR3 totals 17 residues. Germline-derived CDR1 and CDR2 are SGHNT and YYREEE (reference sequence). Trimming cost V 0 bases and J 7 bases; bases outside gene matches: 9. CDR3 loop: CASSLASGTGGRNEQFF. The CDR3 nucleotides are TGTGCCAGCAGCTTGGCGTCTGGGACAGGGGGAAGGAATGAGCAGTTCTTC.

This clone was seen just once. CDR3 in DNA: TGTGCCAGCTCACCACGTCTACAGGGGGATGGCTACACCTTC. It encodes CASSPRLQGDGYTF. The chain employs TRBV18 and TRBJ1-2; 8 bases match TRBD1. Germline CDR1 reads KGHSH; CDR2 reads LQKENI. J gave up 6 bases and V 1 base, and 4 bases lay outside the gene matches. This CDR3 spans 14 amino acids.

The chain joins TRBV6-5 to TRBJ2-7; no clear D. The V and J ends lost 4 bases and 6 bases respectively, with 13 bases between them. The CDR3 sequence is 13 residues long. Germline V gives CDR1 MNHEY, CDR2 SVGAGI. The CDR3 is CASSSSRSSEQYF. The CDR3 DNA reads TGTGCCAGCAGTTCCTCCCGTTCGTCCGAGCAGTACTTC.

The chain employs TRBV29-1 and TRBJ1-4; 7 positions agree with TRBD1. V was clipped by 5 bases and J by 6 bases; unmatched bases: 9. CDR3 size: 14 residues. Germline CDR1 is SQVTM and CDR2 is ANQGSEA. The DNA of the CDR3 is TGCAGCGTTCTGTGGACAGGAACAGATGAAAAACTGTTTTTT. It yields the protein CSVLWTGTDEKLFF.

Only one count was recorded for this clone. The chain combines TRBV6-1 with TRBJ1-2, with 7 bases lining up with TRBD1. Germline V CDR1 and CDR2: MNHNS, SASEGT. CDR3 length equals 15 residues. With 5 bases clipped from V and 6 bases from J, the junction kept 12 bases outside the gene matches. CDR3 residues: CASSSPTTGFDGYTF. The CDR3 DNA reads TGTGCCAGCAGTTCACCGACGACAGGGTTCGATGGCTACACCTTC.

This chain joins TRBV5-1 and TRBJ1-1; a weak D match, TRBD1 (6 bases). CDR3 length: 15 residues. The germline gives CDR1 SGHRS, CDR2 YFSETQ. V lost 0 bases and J 7 bases, leaving 16 bases between the germline ends. CDR3 amino acids: CASSLGGGGTREAFF. In nucleotides, the CDR3 is TGCGCCAGCAGCTTGGGGGGCGGGGGCACCCGTGAAGCTTTCTTT.

V is TRBV10-2 and J is TRBJ2-7; 11 bases line up with TRBD1. V lost 5 bases and J lost 1; bases outside the gene matches: 4. From germline, CDR1 is WSHSY and CDR2 SAAADI. The CDR3 is 15 amino acids. CDR3 bases: TGCGCCAGCAGTCTCGGGGACAGGGGGTCCTACGAGCAGTACTTC. Residues: CASSLGDRGSYEQYF.

This clone was observed a handful of times. This chain connects TRBV7-8 to TRBJ1-2, with 8 bases identical to TRBD1. V gave up 1 base and J gave up 3 bases; unmatched junction bases: 13. Germline V CDR1 and CDR2: SGHVS, FQNEAQ. The CDR3 has 18 residues. CDR3 sequence reads: CASSLGAGGAQLDYGYTF. DNA of the CDR3: TGTGCCAGCAGCTTAGGGGCAGGGGGCGCTCAACTGGACTATGGCTACACCTTC.

This chain joins TRBV5-4 and TRBJ2-6; TRBD1 aligns across 8 bases. After removal of 5 bases from V and 2 bases from J, the junction contained 3 bases not matched to a gene. CDR1 SGHNT and CDR2 YYREEE come from the germline V gene (reference sequence). The CDR3 spans 15 residues. The DNA for the CDR3 is TGTGCCAGCAGTGGACAGGGAGCTGGGGCCAACGTCCTGACTTTC. This encodes CASSGQGAGANVLTF.

The V gene is TRBV5-1, the J gene TRBJ2-3; 10 nucleotides line up with TRBD1. The CDR3 sequence is 16 residues long. J gave up 4 bases and V 5 bases, and 10 bases lay outside the gene matches. Germline CDR1 and CDR2: SGHRS and YFSETQ. The CDR3 DNA reads as TGCGCCAGCAGACACAGACAGGGGGCAACAGCAGATACGCAGTATTTT. Encoded protein: CASRHRQGATADTQYF.

This CDR3 reads CASSSTVAGVDEQYF. CDR3 nucleotide sequence: TGTGCCAGCAGCTCAACAGTAGCGGGAGTCGACGAGCAGTACTTC. The genes are TRBV7-9 and TRBJ2-7; the match to TRBD2 covers 9 bases. The germline V gene encodes CDR1 SEHNR and CDR2 FQNEAQ (reference sequence). V lost 4 bases, J lost 5 bases, and 9 bases stayed unmatched. This CDR3 is built from 15 residues.

The rearrangement uses TRBV5-5 and TRBJ2-2, with 10 bases lining up with TRBD1. CDR3 length: 16 residues. Germline V CDR1 and CDR2: SGHKS, YYEKEE (reference sequence). V trimming: 0 bases; J trimming: 13 bases; junction bases outside the gene matches: 12. In nucleotides, the CDR3 is TGTGCCAGCAGCTTGGAGGGACAGGGGTCTACGGTCGCGCTGTTTTTT. Translating gives CASSLEGQGSTVALFF.

The V call is TRBV27, the J call TRBJ1-6; 7 nucleotides align to TRBD1. The germline gives CDR1 MNHEY, CDR2 SMNVEV (reference sequence). Trimming at V came to 5 bases and at J to 6 bases, leaving 4 bases not matched to a gene. The CDR3 contains 14 residues. The CDR3: CASSPGTANSPLHF. The CDR3 DNA follows: TGTGCCAGCAGTCCAGGGACAGCTAATTCACCCCTCCACTTT.

This clone was seen a few times. The chain carries TRBV5-4 and TRBJ2-7; TRBD1 is a possible D gene (5 bases). Trimming took off 1 base at V and 6 bases at J, with 14 bases between the two ends. Germline V gives CDR1 SGHNT, CDR2 YYREEE (reference sequence). The CDR3 consists of 14 residues. CDR3 sequence: CASSLYRGKGEQYF. DNA for the CDR3: TGTGCCAGCAGCTTGTATAGGGGAAAAGGCGAGCAGTACTTC. The entire variable domain, with the rest obtained from reference TRBV5-4 and TRBJ2-7, is as follows: ETGVTQSPTHLIKTRGQQVTLRCSSQSGHNTVSWYQQALGQGPQFIFQYYREEENGRGNFPPRFSGLQFPNYSSELNVNALELDDSALYLCASSLYRGKGEQYFGPGTRLTVT.

The gene calls are TRBV10-2 and TRBJ1-1; D gene unclear. Trimming pared 7 bases from V and 4 bases from J, leaving 10 bases between. Germline values: CDR1 WSHSY, CDR2 SAAADI. The CDR3 sequence is 12 residues long. The CDR3 sequence: CASNAGSTEAFF. CDR3 nucleotides: TGCGCCAGCAACGCGGGGTCCACTGAAGCTTTCTTT.

The rearrangement joins TRBV7-6 to TRBJ1-1; 8 bases match TRBD1. CDR3 length: 14 residues. Germline V gives CDR1 SGHVS, CDR2 FNYEAQ. J gave up 7 bases and V 0 bases, and 4 bases lay outside the gene matches. CDR3 in amino acids: CASSLALTGGEAFF. For the CDR3, the DNA is TGTGCCAGCAGCTTAGCGCTAACAGGGGGTGAAGCTTTCTTT.

This sequence joins TRBV15 and TRBJ1-2; no definite D call. V was cut by 0 bases and J by 2 bases, with 7 bases left in between. Germline lookup yields CDR1 LNHNV and CDR2 YYDKDF (reference sequence). The CDR3 has 14 residues. CDR3 bases: TGTGCCACCAGCAGAGACCTCCAGAACTATGGCTACACCTTC. It translates to CATSRDLQNYGYTF.

This sequence joins TRBV5-1 and TRBJ2-3; D not certain. CDR1 is SGHRS, CDR2 YFSETQ, per germline. V was trimmed by 3 bases and J by 4 bases, leaving 12 bases between them. This CDR3 contains 14 residues. Here the CDR3 reads CASSSVVAADTQYF. Here the CDR3 DNA reads TGCGCCAGCAGCTCCGTTGTCGCGGCAGATACGCAGTATTTT.

J is TRBJ2-7 and V is TRBV7-2; 7 nucleotides line up with TRBD1. Trimming at V came to 4 bases and at J to 3 bases, leaving 9 bases not matched to a gene. Per the germline V gene, CDR1 is SGHTA and CDR2 is FQGNSA. This CDR3 contains 15 residues. The CDR3 here is CASSSVGDRIYEQYF. The CDR3 coding sequence is TGTGCCAGCAGCTCGGTAGGGGACAGAATCTACGAGCAGTACTTC.

The J gene is TRBJ2-7, the V gene TRBV5-6, with TRBD1 matching over 7 bases. Germline V gives CDR1 SGHDT, CDR2 YYEEEE. The trim removed 6 bases at V and 6 bases at J, leaving 9 bases unmatched. The CDR3 runs 13 residues. This CDR3 reads CASTRGTDPEQYF. The CDR3, as DNA: TGTGCCAGCACCCGTGGGACAGACCCCGAGCAGTACTTC.

The rearrangement uses TRBV7-2 and TRBJ2-3, with TRBD2 as a possible D gene (6 bases). V lost 1 base and J lost 4, with 12 bases in between. Per germline, CDR1 SGHTA and CDR2 FQGNSA. This CDR3 is 15 amino acids long. CDR3 nucleotide sequence: TGTGCCAGCAGCTTAGGAGGCGGGGTTGCAGATACGCAGTATTTT. Its protein product is CASSLGGGVADTQYF.

This chain uses TRBV15 with TRBJ1-3; D not resolved. The CDR3 totals 16 residues. Germline assignment: CDR1 LNHNV and CDR2 YYDKDF (reference sequence). V lost 0 bases and J lost 1, with 10 bases in between. CDR3 loop: CATSRDLPGSGNTIYF. CDR3 coding DNA: TGTGCCACCAGCAGAGATCTTCCGGGGTCTGGAAACACCATATATTTT.

This chain uses TRBV25-1 with TRBJ2-2, with 7 bases lining up with TRBD1. This CDR3 has 17 amino acids. The germline gives CDR1 MGHDK, CDR2 SYGVNS. The V and J ends lost 7 bases and 0 bases, in that order; junction bases with no gene match: 11. The CDR3 region has the DNA TGTGCCAGCATCGAATGTCAGGGGGTCGCGAACACCGGGGAGCTGTTTTTT. Translated: CASIECQGVANTGELFF.

This sequence joins TRBV30 and TRBJ2-1; D might be TRBD2 (6 bases). Germline CDR1 GTSNPN, CDR2 SVGIG (reference sequence). The CDR3 runs 14 residues. V lost 0 bases, J lost 7 bases, and 13 bases lay in between. CDR3 in amino acids: CAWSVSSVFNEQFF. The CDR3 coding sequence is TGTGCCTGGAGTGTGTCTAGCGTTTTTAATGAGCAGTTCTTC. Full variable domain (rest looked up from reference TRBV30 and TRBJ2-1): SQTIHQWPATLVQPVGSPLSLECTVEGTSNPNLYWYRQAAGRGLQLLFYSVGIGQISSEVPQNLSASRPQDRQFILSSKKLLLSDSGFYLCAWSVSSVFNEQFFGPGTRLTVL.